The 28 T cell receptor beta chains presented below share a single source sample, sequenced in a study of shared clonotypes between healthy human individuals. The repertoire was sequenced with immunoSEQ multiplex PCR; TCRdb's copy has only in-frame clones and lacks some. The repertoire holds about 2.4 million clones, just over 90% seen once, with 0.13% to 0.15% in the top ten. Sample: naive CD4+ T cells sorted from blood. As for subset: CD45RA+ positively selected. Source of these receptors: a man between 18 and 29 years old in good health.

This chain uses TRBV5-6 with TRBJ2-1; perhaps TRBD1 as D (5 bases). The V end lost 3 bases, the J end lost 4 bases, and 17 bases lay between the germline ends. The CDR3 is 16 amino acids. CDR1 is SGHDT, CDR2 YYEEEE, per germline. CDR3: CASSSPKPTVYNEQFF. In DNA, the CDR3 is TGTGCCAGCAGCTCGCCAAAACCGACAGTTTACAATGAGCAGTTCTTC.

The DNA for the CDR3 is TGTGCCAGCAGTTCCCCAGCGGGAGAAATCAATGAGCAGTTCTTC. It codes for CASSSPAGEINEQFF. The chain links TRBV6-5 to TRBJ2-1; 8 bases align to TRBD2. Germline-derived CDR1 and CDR2 are MNHEY and SVGAGI. The CDR3 runs to 15 residues. With V trimmed by 4 bases and J by 6 bases, 8 bases remained unmatched.

The chain carries TRBV7-9 and TRBJ2-7; D not resolved. This CDR3 comprises 11 residues. V was cut by 5 bases and J by 7 bases, with 9 bases left in between. From germline, CDR1 is SEHNR and CDR2 FQNEAQ (reference sequence). CDR3 DNA sequence: TGTGCCAGCAGCCGAGGCATGGAGCAGTACTTC. Protein sequence: CASSRGMEQYF.

The chain uses TRBV9 and TRBJ2-7, with D possibly TRBD1 on 6 matching bases. Germline V lookup: CDR1 SGDLS, CDR2 YYNGEE. The CDR3 consists of 15 residues. V dropped 7 bases and J dropped 2 bases, with 19 bases sitting between them. This chain's CDR3 is CASSPGRGDPYEQYF. Here the CDR3 DNA reads TGTGCCAGCTCCCCGGGCAGGGGCGATCCCTACGAGCAGTACTTC. Using reference TRBV9 and TRBJ2-7 for the parts outside the CDR3, the full variable domain is DSGVTQTPKHLITATGQRVTLRCSPRSGDLSVYWYQQSLDQGLQFLIQYYNGEERAKGNILERFSAQQFPDLHSELNLSSLELGDSALYFCASSPGRGDPYEQYFGPGTRLTVT.

V usage is TRBV5-4 and J usage is TRBJ1-1, with a possible D match to TRBD1 (6 bases). V was pared by 0 bases and J by 7 bases, with 7 bases between. CDR3 length: 12 amino acids. Germline V gives CDR1 SGHNT, CDR2 YYREEE (reference sequence). CDR3 loop: CASSLAQGEAFF. For the CDR3, the DNA is TGTGCCAGCAGCTTGGCACAGGGTGAAGCTTTCTTT.

The chain joins TRBV27 to TRBJ1-1, with no clear D. CDR1 MNHEY and CDR2 SMNVEV come from the germline V gene (reference sequence). This CDR3 has 14 amino acids. Trimming stripped 8 bases from V and 2 bases from J, with 15 bases between. This CDR3 is CASGPYGSNTEAFF. The CDR3 bases are TGTGCCAGCGGCCCCTACGGCAGTAACACTGAAGCTTTCTTT.

CDR3 DNA sequence: TGTGCCTGGAGTGTAAGGGCCCTCTTAGAACAGTACTTC. This codes for CAWSVRALLEQYF. The J gene is TRBJ2-7, the V gene TRBV30, with D hard to call. Looked up from germline, CDR1 is GTSNPN and CDR2 is SVGIG (reference sequence). The CDR3 consists of 13 residues. V lost 0 bases to trimming and J lost 10 bases, with 16 bases between them.

The chain joins TRBV27 to TRBJ2-5; the D is unclear. The CDR3 is 13 amino acids. Germline V gene data show CDR1 as MNHEY and CDR2 as SMNVEV (reference sequence). With 7 bases removed from V and 0 bases from J, the gap between germline ends came to 9 bases. The CDR3 here is CASTDLYQETQYF. The CDR3 DNA is TGTGCCAGCACGGACCTGTACCAAGAGACCCAGTACTTC.

The V call is TRBV2, the J call TRBJ1-2; D is perhaps TRBD1 (5 bases). Germline values: CDR1 SNHLY, CDR2 FYNNEI. The V gene lost 8 bases and the J gene lost 3 bases, with 10 bases spanning the gap. The CDR3 is made up of 12 amino acids. The CDR3 here is CASGGDDYGYTF. CDR3 in DNA: TGTGCCAGCGGAGGGGATGACTATGGCTACACCTTC.

The chain is built from TRBV7-6 and TRBJ2-7; D unresolved. The CDR3 sequence is 13 residues long. Germline CDR1 and CDR2: SGHVS and FNYEAQ. V gave up 1 base and J gave up 2 bases, with 6 bases separating them. CDR3 coding DNA: TGTGCCAGCAGCTTAGACATTACCTACGAGCAGTACTTC. This sequence encodes CASSLDITYEQYF.

For this clone: The same CDR3 arises from other DNA sequences in this sample as well. The chain combines TRBV5-1 with TRBJ2-5; TRBD1 matches 7 bases. V shed 1 base, J shed 5 bases, and the junction held 5 bases outside the gene matches. This CDR3 contains 14 residues. Germline V gene sequence: CDR1 SGHRS, CDR2 YFSETQ. DNA of the CDR3: TGCGCCAGCAGCTTGAACAGGGGTTACGAGACCCAGTACTTC. It specifies CASSLNRGYETQYF.

The rearrangement links TRBV4-3 to TRBJ2-3, with 13 bases identical to TRBD2. J lost 4 bases, V lost 4 bases, and 8 bases had no gene match. The CDR3 covers 17 residues. CDR1 is LGHNA, CDR2 YSLEER, per germline. CDR3 sequence (DNA): TGCGCCAGCAGCCCTCAGCGGACTAGCGGGAGCTCAGATACGCAGTATTTT. Its protein product is CASSPQRTSGSSDTQYF.

The genes are TRBV18 and TRBJ1-5; D possibly corresponds to TRBD1 (5 bases). CDR3 length: 15 residues. Germline CDR1 KGHSH, CDR2 LQKENI. Trimming took off 3 bases at V and 7 bases at J, with 16 bases between the two ends. The CDR3, as DNA: TGTGCCAGCTCACCCGGGGGGGGACGAGGCCAGCCCCAGCATTTT. Amino acids: CASSPGGGRGQPQHF. Supplemented by reference TRBV18 and TRBJ1-5, the full variable domain reads NAGVMQNPRHLVRRRGQEARLRCSPMKGHSHVYWYRQLPEEGLKFMVYLQKENIIDESGMPKERFSAEFPKEGPSILRIQQVVRGDSAAYFCASSPGGGRGQPQHFGDGTRLSIL.

The chain uses TRBV30 and TRBJ1-1, with D possibly matching TRBD1 (5 bases). CDR1 and CDR2 from the germline V gene are GTSNPN and SVGIG (reference sequence). Trimming took 4 bases from V and 4 from J, leaving 16 bases between them. There are 14 residues in the CDR3. The CDR3 region is CAWTLNGRGTEAFF. DNA for the CDR3: TGTGCCTGGACCCTAAACGGAAGGGGCACTGAAGCTTTCTTT.

The CDR3 reads CASTLRGSTDTQYF. CDR3 coding DNA: TGTGCCAGCACCTTGAGGGGGAGCACAGATACGCAGTATTTT. The chain joins TRBV7-9 to TRBJ2-3, with TRBD1 as a possible D gene (6 bases). The V end lost 7 bases, the J end lost 0 bases, and 11 bases lay between the germline ends. This CDR3 region has 14 residues. Germline V gene lookup returns CDR1 SEHNR and CDR2 FQNEAQ (reference sequence).

The chain uses TRBV5-1 and TRBJ2-1, with D maybe TRBD2 (5 bases). The V end lost 1 base, the J end lost 9 bases, and 11 bases lay between the germline ends. The CDR3 is made up of 13 amino acids. From germline, CDR1 is SGHRS and CDR2 YFSETQ. CDR3 DNA sequence: TGCGCCAGCAGCTTGACGAGGGCCAGTGAGCAGTTCTTC. This translates into CASSLTRASEQFF.

J is TRBJ2-3 and V is TRBV19; D may correspond to TRBD1 or TRBD2 (5 bases each). Germline loops: CDR1 LNHDA, CDR2 SQIVND (reference sequence). The CDR3 has 15 residues. V lost 1 base, J lost 3 bases, and 11 bases lay in between. DNA of the CDR3: TGTGCCAGTAGTATAGGGGACGTGGGGACAGATACGCAGTATTTT. Residues: CASSIGDVGTDTQYF.

CDR3 bases: TGTGCCAGCAGCCTCACTTGGGGCAGCCCTCAGCCCCAGCATTTT. Translating gives CASSLTWGSPQPQHF. This chain joins TRBV7-8 and TRBJ1-5, with a possible D match to TRBD1 (5 bases). CDR3 length: 15 residues. The germline V gene has CDR1 SGHVS and CDR2 FQNEAQ. Trimming left V 5 bases short and J 6 bases short, with 17 bases between.

The chain employs TRBV21-1 and TRBJ1-2. TRBV21-1 is a known pseudogene. The CDR3 contains 15 residues. DNA of the CDR3: TGTGCCAGCAGCAAAGTTCCGGGAGCTAACTATGGCTACACCTTC. Translated, it gives CASSKVPGANYGYTF.

V gene TRBV4-1 combines with J gene TRBJ2-5; 12 bases match TRBD2. The junction had 10 bases not matched to a gene; V was cut back by 4 bases and J by 4 bases. The CDR3 consists of 17 residues. Germline CDR1 is MGHRA and CDR2 is YSYEKL. The CDR3 bases are TGCGCCAGCAGCCGAAGTGGACTAGCGGGATTACGAGAGACCCAGTACTTC. It encodes CASSRSGLAGLRETQYF.

The V gene is TRBV5-6, the J gene TRBJ1-6; D remains unclear. CDR1 is SGHDT and CDR2 is YYEEEE in the germline V gene. The CDR3 extends over 12 amino acids. V was cut by 4 bases and J by 12 bases, with 11 bases left in between. DNA of the CDR3: TGTGCCAGCAGCCCCGGCAACGTACCCCTCCACTTT. As protein: CASSPGNVPLHF.

The gene calls are TRBV5-1 and TRBJ1-2, with D maybe TRBD1 (6 bases). This CDR3 contains 15 residues. Trimming took 5 bases from V and 3 from J, leaving 17 bases between them. CDR1 is SGHRS, CDR2 YFSETQ, per germline. CDR3 bases: TGCGCCAGCAGGTCAAAGAACGCAGGGGACTATGGCTACACCTTC. Translated, it gives CASRSKNAGDYGYTF. The variable domain in full, completed from reference TRBV5-1 and TRBJ1-2, reads KAGVTQTPRYLIKTRGQQVTLSCSPISGHRSVSWYQQTPGQGLQFLFEYFSETQRNKGNFPGRFSGRQFSNSRSEMNVSTLELGDSALYLCASRSKNAGDYGYTFGSGTRLTVV.

J is TRBJ1-2 and V is TRBV6-1; D is unresolved. Trimming took 6 bases from V and 0 from J, leaving 14 bases between them. The CDR3 loop spans 15 amino acids. Germline loops: CDR1 MNHNS, CDR2 SASEGT. The CDR3 nucleotides are TGTGCCAGCAGCCTCTACAGAGGAGCTAACTATGGCTACACCTTC. The encoded protein is CASSLYRGANYGYTF.

The table lists this clone with a count of one. This chain uses TRBV4-1 with TRBJ2-7; no firm D call. The V gene's germline CDR1 is MGHRA and CDR2 YSYEKL. The CDR3 length is 12 residues. V was clipped by 1 base and J by 3 bases, with 4 bases between them. The CDR3 spells CASSQGNYEQYF. The CDR3 DNA is TGCGCCAGCAGCCAAGGGAACTACGAGCAGTACTTC.

This chain uses TRBV5-1 with TRBJ2-3, with 7 bases identical to TRBD1. CDR1 SGHRS and CDR2 YFSETQ come from the germline V gene. V was clipped by 4 bases and J by 2 bases; unmatched bases: 7. The CDR3 contains 15 residues. The CDR3 bases are TGCGCCAGCAGCGCACTGACAGGGTACACAGATACGCAGTATTTT. Residues: CASSALTGYTDTQYF. The variable domain in full, completed from reference TRBV5-1 and TRBJ2-3, reads KAGVTQTPRYLIKTRGQQVTLSCSPISGHRSVSWYQQTPGQGLQFLFEYFSETQRNKGNFPGRFSGRQFSNSRSEMNVSTLELGDSALYLCASSALTGYTDTQYFGPGTRLTVL.

The chain carries TRBV2 and TRBJ2-7, with D tentatively TRBD1 (6 bases). Germline V gene lookup returns CDR1 SNHLY and CDR2 FYNNEI. The CDR3 runs to 14 residues. The V end was cut by 6 bases, the J end by 6 bases, with 18 bases between. The CDR3 nucleotides are TGTGCCAGCAGAGCCGGGACAAACCTCCTCGAGCAGTACTTC. It codes for CASRAGTNLLEQYF.

The V gene is TRBV21-1, the J gene TRBJ2-1. TRBV21-1 counts as a pseudogene. There are 15 residues in the CDR3. The CDR3 spells CASSTLGWVGNEQFF. The CDR3 nucleotides are TGTGCCAGCAGCACTTTGGGGTGGGTGGGCAATGAGCAGTTCTTC.

The chain recombines TRBV18 with TRBJ1-1; D call uncertain. Germline assignment: CDR1 KGHSH and CDR2 LQKENI. This CDR3 is built from 14 residues. Trimming cost V 2 bases and J 3 bases, with 10 bases left between them. CDR3 sequence: CASSPWERDTEAFF. The CDR3 bases are TGTGCCAGCTCACCATGGGAGAGGGACACTGAAGCTTTCTTT.